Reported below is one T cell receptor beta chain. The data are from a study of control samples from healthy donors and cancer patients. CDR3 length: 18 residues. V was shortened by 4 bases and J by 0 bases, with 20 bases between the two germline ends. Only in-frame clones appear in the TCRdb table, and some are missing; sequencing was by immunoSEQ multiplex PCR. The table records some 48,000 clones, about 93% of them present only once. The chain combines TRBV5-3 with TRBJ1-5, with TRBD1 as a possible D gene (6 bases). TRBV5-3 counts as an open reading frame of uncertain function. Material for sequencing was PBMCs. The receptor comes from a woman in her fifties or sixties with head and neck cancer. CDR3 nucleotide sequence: TGTGCCAGAAGCGCAAGGAAGCGGACAGCCTTTAGCAATCAGCCCCAGCATTTT. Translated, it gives CARSARKRTAFSNQPQHF.